This T cell receptor (beta chain) was obtained from a study of cytomegalovirus exposure and HLA in healthy donors. PCR used 60 Vbeta primers and 13 Jbeta primers. Some clones are missing from TCRdb's copy, which holds only in-frame ones; the method was immunoSEQ multiplex PCR. This table holds about 98,000 clones, roughly 76% found once. V was cut by 0 bases and J by 4 bases, with 18 bases left in between. CDR1 is LGHNA, CDR2 YNFKEQ, per germline. CDR3 length: 18 residues. The source is a man in his fifties or sixties in good health and CMV-seronegative. The sequencing input was PBMCs. The chain links TRBV4-2 to TRBJ2-2; maybe TRBD2 (6 bases). The CDR3 here is CASSQEYAGGTSTGELFF. CDR3 DNA sequence: TGTGCCAGCAGCCAAGAATATGCGGGCGGGACGTCCACCGGGGAGCTGTTTTTT.